A selection of T cell receptor beta chains follows, all from one sample in a study of human T cells and chemical hapten exposure. TCRdb called the RACE reads again in MiXCR, with one record for every CDR3 protein. Of 70,000 to 85,000 distinct CDR3 sequences listed, about 8.6% are singletons. Material for sequencing was whole blood. The receptors were gathered from a male donor in good health. Some clones in this sample may be carry-over from other donors' samples. Both conserved end residues are part of each CDR3. The D gene is left open where the match is weak. Not all rows give a size; the values are once, few, many and, for expanded clones, a class.

cdr3_nt cdr3_aa j_call cdr3_length clone_size d_call v_call
TGCGCCAGCAGCCCGCTCGACAGGGCCGAAGAGACCCAGTACTTC CASSPLDRAEETQYF TRBJ2-5 15 few TRBD1 TRBV4-1
TGTGCCAGCAGCAAAATAGGTACCGATACGCAGTATTTT CASSKIGTDTQYF TRBJ2-3 13 few - TRBV5-6
TGTGCCAGCGCCGGGCCAGAAGACAATGGCTACACCTTC CASAGPEDNGYTF TRBJ1-2 13 - - TRBV2
TGTGCCAGCAGTTACGAGGGGACGGGGGCCAACGTCCTGACTTTC CASSYEGTGANVLTF TRBJ2-6 15 many - TRBV6-5
TGTGCCAGCAGTGAAGAGTATCCAGGCCGTGGGGAGCAGTACTTC CASSEEYPGRGEQYF TRBJ2-7 15 - - TRBV6-1
TGTGCCAGCAAACGGGGAAACTATGGCTACACCTTC CASKRGNYGYTF TRBJ1-2 12 few - TRBV2
TGTGCCAGCAGCCAAGAGACTAGCGGGGGGTACAATGAGCAGTTCTTC CASSQETSGGYNEQFF TRBJ2-1 16 - TRBD2 TRBV4-2
TGCAGTGCCCACCTACGGGGTGAGCAGTTCTTC CSAHLRGEQFF TRBJ2-1 11 few - TRBV20-1
TGTGCCATCCTACGTGCCAACTTAAGCTCCTACGAGCAGTACTTC CAILRANLSSYEQYF TRBJ2-7 15 few - TRBV10-3
TGTGCCAGCAGTGAACGTGGTGGTCAGCCCCAGCATTTT CASSERGGQPQHF TRBJ1-5 13 few - TRBV2
TGTGCCAGCAGCTTAGGGCAGGGAGGAGGCTATGGCTACACCTTC CASSLGQGGGYGYTF TRBJ1-2 15 - - TRBV5-5
TGTGCCAGCATCCAACAAGGGGGCGGGGGTACTGAAGCTTTCTTT CASIQQGGGGTEAFF TRBJ1-1 15 few TRBD1 TRBV6-2/TRBV6-3
TGTGCCTGGAGTTCAACAAGCAATCATCCCCAGCATTTT CAWSSTSNHPQHF TRBJ1-5 13 - - TRBV30
TGTGCCAGCACCACTCCCCGGGGACAGGGGGTCCATCGAAGCTCCTACGAGCAGTACTTC CASTTPRGQGVHRSSYEQYF TRBJ2-7 20 few TRBD1 TRBV6-6
TGTGCCTGGAGTTCAACAAGCAATCAGCCCCAGCATTTT CAWSSTSNQPQHF TRBJ1-5 13 - - TRBV30
TGTGCCAGCAGCTTACTCCTAGCGGGAGGAGCAGATACGCAGTATTTT CASSLLLAGGADTQYF TRBJ2-3 16 - TRBD2 TRBV7-6
TGTGCCAGCAGTCGACCCGAGGGAGAGACCCAGTACTTC CASSRPEGETQYF TRBJ2-5 13 many - TRBV12-3/TRBV12-4
TGTGCTAGTGGTTCGGGACAGATACAAGAGACCCAGTACTTC CASGSGQIQETQYF TRBJ2-5 14 - TRBD1 TRBV12-5
TGTGCCAGCAGTAGTTCGACCGTCTTCCAAGAGACCCAGTACTTC CASSSSTVFQETQYF TRBJ2-5 15 - - TRBV25-1
TGTGCCAGCCGCGAGACCAACACCGGGGAGCTGTTTTTT CASRETNTGELFF TRBJ2-2 13 many - TRBV28
TGTGCCAGCAGCTTAAGGACAGGGCCGAACACTGAAGCTTTCTTT CASSLRTGPNTEAFF TRBJ1-1 15 - TRBD1 TRBV7-3
TGTGCCAGCAGCCCAGTCCGTAGCAATCAGCCCCAGCATTTT CASSPVRSNQPQHF TRBJ1-5 14 - - TRBV7-2
TGTGCCAGCAGCCCTATTACCGGCCGGGAGGGCCGGACGCAGTTCTTC CASSPITGREGRTQFF TRBJ2-1 16 few TRBD2 TRBV11-1
TGCAGCGTTGGAGCGGGGGACTACAATGAGCAGTTCTTC CSVGAGDYNEQFF TRBJ2-1 13 - TRBD2 TRBV29-1
TGTGCCAGCAGTCCGGGAGGCAGTAACAATGAGCAGTTCTTC CASSPGGSNNEQFF TRBJ2-1 14 - TRBD2 TRBV12-3/TRBV12-4
TGTGCCAGCAGTTTAGTAAGGCTAGCGGGGGGCCCCACAGATACGCAGTATTTT CASSLVRLAGGPTDTQYF TRBJ2-3 18 few TRBD2 TRBV27
TGTGCCAGCAGTCGTAGCGGGAGTGGTCCCTACAATGAGCAGTTCTTC CASSRSGSGPYNEQFF TRBJ2-1 16 - TRBD2 TRBV6-5
TGTGCCAGCAGTGGCGCAGGCAGCTCCTATAATTCACCCCTCCACTTT CASSGAGSSYNSPLHF TRBJ1-6 16 - - TRBV25-1
TGCGCCAGCAGCCAAGGTCCGGGACACAGAGGGAATCAGCCCCAGCATTTT CASSQGPGHRGNQPQHF TRBJ1-5 17 few - TRBV4-1
TGCGCCAGCTACCTGGGGGAGGGGCTGAGGGAGCAGTTCTTC CASYLGEGLREQFF TRBJ2-1 14 few TRBD2 TRBV5-1
TGTGCCAGCAGCCTAGACCGACGCACAGATACGCAGTATTTT CASSLDRRTDTQYF TRBJ2-3 14 - - TRBV12-3/TRBV12-4
TGCGCCAGCAGCGCAACAATAGCCAAAAACATTCAGTACTTC CASSATIAKNIQYF TRBJ2-4 14 few - TRBV5-1
TGTGCCAGCAGTGGGGGAGGCTCCTACAATGAGCAGTTCTTC CASSGGGSYNEQFF TRBJ2-1 14 many - TRBV6-2/TRBV6-3
TGTGCCAGCAGCTTAGTTTGGGGAAGTGATTCACCCCTCCACTTT CASSLVWGSDSPLHF TRBJ1-6 15 - - TRBV7-9
TGTGCCAGCAGTTACTCTGTCAGGGACTACGAGCAGTACTTC CASSYSVRDYEQYF TRBJ2-7 14 few - TRBV6-5